This T cell receptor beta chain was recorded in a study of molecular identifiers for immune sequencing clone quantification (dated by TCRdb to the late 2010s). About the investigation overall: In a replicate experiment, RNA from around 20,000 or 100,000 naive CD8 T cells was split into five aliquots, four of which were sequenced. This methods study used CD8 T cells to benchmark TCR RNA copy counting and molecular-identifier clustering-based TCR repertoire sequencing (MIDCIRS). Findings and caveats that apply to the study as a whole: Highly expanded clone sizes could be underestimated because identical TCR molecules may share a barcode. Even against a background of 750,000 to 1,000,000 naive CD8 T cells, spiked-in Jurkat TCR RNA amounting to a single cell's worth was reported to be detectable. In CMV-specific effector cells, over 97% of molecules were held by clones above 20 RNA copies, whereas under 1% of molecules were held by such clones in naive cells. Modeling estimated approximately 3 recovered TCR RNA copies per cell, compared with approximately 10 by digital PCR, which implies roughly 27% capture efficiency. Spiked-in Jurkat TCR RNA (approximately 9 copies' worth), which is not part of the donor repertoire, was contained in the naive libraries. When barcode sub-clustering was omitted, TCR diversity was inflated by chimeric consensus sequences, with chimeras reaching as high as 47%.

Naive CD8 T cell libraries were made from approximately 20,000 to 1,000,000 sorted cells using 10%, 30% or 50% of purified RNA. On a BD FACSAria II, naive CD8 T cells were FACS-sorted as CD8+CD4-CCR7+CD45RA+ and collected into RLT Plus buffer. To test detection sensitivity, Jurkat RNA equivalent to more than 8 TCR copies was spiked into samples of about 19,000-1,000,000 naive CD8 T cells. CD8 T cells were enriched with RosetteSep CD8+ T Cell Enrichment Cocktail and Ficoll-Paque, followed by ACK red cell lysis. As for this clonotype: Its antigen is unknown. Within one base of it there is no much larger clone, and no base qualities were kept.

To prepare the library, PCR was applied. Reads for this sample came from an Illumina HiSeq 4000. Bulk TCR libraries were made following a previously described method, with the TCR primers given in Table S5. Total RNA was purified with the Qiagen AllPrep DNA/RNA kit. Reads from multiple sequencing runs of the same library were pooled before analysis. The study's own analysis went as follows. Reads were retained only if the reads had an exact TCR constant sequence, and the retained reads were trimmed to 150 nt and grouped according to their 12-nt molecular barcodes. Reads in each barcode group were sub-clustered using a 15% Levenshtein threshold, and a quality-weighted consensus sequence was built for each RNA molecule. Non-functional sequences were excluded, and lower-count sequences lying one edit away from another sequence were also excluded. Barcode sub-clusters with fewer than 20% of the maximum read count were removed, based on fitting two negative binomial distributions. The public reads were quality trimmed at Q25 with fastp and then assembled into clones with MiXCR by TCRdb, keeping productive beta chains. Rows matching on CDR3 protein sequence are summarized as one entry with the most common DNA and genes. The V and J calls were determined by TCRdb, not by the authors. The sample yields 8,500 to 11,000 distinct CDR3 sequences; around 20% were counted once. The ten top clones hold approximately 1.5% of the sample.

According to the germline V gene, CDR1 reads SGHRS and CDR2 reads YFSETQ. The junction carries 10 bases between V and J, which are trimmed by 0 bases and 0 bases respectively. From the cysteine up to the phenylalanine, the CDR3 has a length of 15 residues. The entry retains the CDR3 DNA only, 45 bases that are in frame from base 1. The sequence derives from a human donor in good health. Some libraries in this study had Jurkat cell RNA spiked in. The chain joins TRBV5-1 to TRBJ2-7, with the D gene call left open. Sequenced: naive CD8+ T cells from blood, with Jurkat cell RNA spiked in. Reading the label with the study, this specimen's cell subset or site is: FACS-sorted CD8+CD4-CCR7+CD45RA+ naive T cells. CDR3 loop: CASSLAPDTSYEQYF. The DNA sequence reads TGCGCCAGCAGCTTGGCCCCAGACACCTCCTACGAGCAGTACTTC. With the portions outside the CDR3 filled from the reference TRBV5-1 and TRBJ2-7 genes, the complete variable region becomes KAGVTQTPRYLIKTRGQQVTLSCSPISGHRSVSWYQQTPGQGLQFLFEYFSETQRNKGNFPGRFSGRQFSNSRSEMNVSTLELGDSALYLCASSLAPDTSYEQYFGPGTRLTVT.